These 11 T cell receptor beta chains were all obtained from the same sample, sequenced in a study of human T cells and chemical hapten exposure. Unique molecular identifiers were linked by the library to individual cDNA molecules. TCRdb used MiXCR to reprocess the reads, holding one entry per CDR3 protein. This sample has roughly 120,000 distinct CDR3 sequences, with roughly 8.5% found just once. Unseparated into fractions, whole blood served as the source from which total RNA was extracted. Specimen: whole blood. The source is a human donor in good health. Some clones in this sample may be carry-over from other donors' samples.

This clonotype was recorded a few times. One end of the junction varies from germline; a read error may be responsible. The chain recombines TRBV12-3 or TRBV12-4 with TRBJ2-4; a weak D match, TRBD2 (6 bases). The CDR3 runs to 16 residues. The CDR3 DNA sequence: TGTGCCAGCACTTTAATGGGGAGGTGGAGGAACAGCATTCAGTACTTC. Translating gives CASTLMGRWRNSIQYF.

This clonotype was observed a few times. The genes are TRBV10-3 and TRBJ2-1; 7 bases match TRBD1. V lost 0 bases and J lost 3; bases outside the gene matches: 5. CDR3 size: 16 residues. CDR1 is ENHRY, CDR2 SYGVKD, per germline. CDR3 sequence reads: CAISESAGTDYNEQFF. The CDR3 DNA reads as TGTGCCATCAGTGAGTCAGCCGGGACAGACTACAATGAGCAGTTCTTC.

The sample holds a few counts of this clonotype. The CDR3 DNA reads as TGTGCCAGCAGCTTAACCCTCGGGGAAAAACTGTTTTTT. The encoded protein is CASSLTLGEKLFF. The V gene is TRBV7-9, the J gene TRBJ1-4; D is unresolved. CDR3 length equals 13 residues. From germline, CDR1 is SEHNR and CDR2 FQNEAQ (reference sequence). The V end was cut by 2 bases, the J end by 8 bases, with 9 bases between.

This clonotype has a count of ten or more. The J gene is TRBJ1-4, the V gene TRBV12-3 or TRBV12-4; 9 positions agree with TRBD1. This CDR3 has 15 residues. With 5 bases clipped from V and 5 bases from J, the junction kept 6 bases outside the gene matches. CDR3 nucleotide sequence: TGTGCCAGCAGTCCCGAGACAGGGGGGAATGAAAAACTGTTTTTT. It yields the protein CASSPETGGNEKLFF.

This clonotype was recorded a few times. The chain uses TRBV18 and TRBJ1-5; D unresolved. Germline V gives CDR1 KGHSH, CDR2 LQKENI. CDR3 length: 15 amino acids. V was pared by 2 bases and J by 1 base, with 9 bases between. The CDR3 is CASSPAAISNQPQHF. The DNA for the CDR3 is TGTGCCAGCTCACCAGCAGCAATCAGCAATCAGCCCCAGCATTTT.

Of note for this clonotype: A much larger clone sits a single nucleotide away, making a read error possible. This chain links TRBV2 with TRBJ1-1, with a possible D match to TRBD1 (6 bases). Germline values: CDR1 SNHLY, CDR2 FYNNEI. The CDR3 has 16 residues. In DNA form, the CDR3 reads TGTGCCAGCAGTGATTTAGTGGGGGGGCAGGACACTAAAGCTTTCTTT. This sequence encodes CASSDLVGGQDTKAFF.

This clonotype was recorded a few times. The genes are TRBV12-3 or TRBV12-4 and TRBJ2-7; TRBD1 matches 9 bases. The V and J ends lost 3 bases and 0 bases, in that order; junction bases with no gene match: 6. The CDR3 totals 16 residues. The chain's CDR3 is CASSLNRGQGSYEQYF. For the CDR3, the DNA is TGTGCCAGCAGTTTGAACCGGGGACAGGGCTCCTACGAGCAGTACTTC.

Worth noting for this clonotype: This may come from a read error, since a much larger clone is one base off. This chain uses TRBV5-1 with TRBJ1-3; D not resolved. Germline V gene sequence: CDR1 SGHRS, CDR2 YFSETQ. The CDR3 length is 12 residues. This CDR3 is CTSSSTGNTIYF. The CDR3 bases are TGCACCAGCAGTTCGACTGGAAACACCATATATTTT.

For the CDR3, the DNA is TGTGCCAGCAGCTGGACAGGAGGTACTGAAGCTTTCTTT. Residues: CASSWTGGTEAFF. The chain employs TRBV7-2 and TRBJ1-1; 7 bases are a match to TRBD1. The J segment lost 5 bases and the V segment lost 4 bases, leaving 4 bases of the junction unmatched. The length of the CDR3 is 13 residues. The germline V gene encodes CDR1 SGHTA and CDR2 FQGNSA.

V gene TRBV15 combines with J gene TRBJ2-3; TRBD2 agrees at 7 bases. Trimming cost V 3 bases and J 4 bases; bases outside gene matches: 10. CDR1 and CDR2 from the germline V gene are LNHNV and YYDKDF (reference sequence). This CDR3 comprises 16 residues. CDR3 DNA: TGTGCCACCAGCAGCCGCCGGGGGGTCCATCCAGATACGCAGTATTTT. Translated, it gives CATSSRRGVHPDTQYF.

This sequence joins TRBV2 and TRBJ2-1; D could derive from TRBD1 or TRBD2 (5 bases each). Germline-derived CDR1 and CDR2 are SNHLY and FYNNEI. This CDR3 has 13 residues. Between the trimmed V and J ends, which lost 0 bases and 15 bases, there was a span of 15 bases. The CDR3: CASSEAQQAEGFF. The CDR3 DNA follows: TGTGCCAGCAGTGAAGCGCAACAGGCCGAGGGGTTCTTC.